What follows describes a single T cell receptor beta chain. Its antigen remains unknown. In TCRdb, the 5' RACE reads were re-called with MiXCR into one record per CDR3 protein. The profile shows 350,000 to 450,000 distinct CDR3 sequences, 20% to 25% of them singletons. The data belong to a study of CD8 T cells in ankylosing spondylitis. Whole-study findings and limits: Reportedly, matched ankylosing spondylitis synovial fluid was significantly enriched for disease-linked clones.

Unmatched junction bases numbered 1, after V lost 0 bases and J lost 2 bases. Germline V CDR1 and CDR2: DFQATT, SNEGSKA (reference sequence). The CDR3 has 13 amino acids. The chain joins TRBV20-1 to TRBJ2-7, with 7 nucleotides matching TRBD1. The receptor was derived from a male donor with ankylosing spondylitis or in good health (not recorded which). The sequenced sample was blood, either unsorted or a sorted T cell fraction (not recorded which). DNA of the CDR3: TGCAGTGCTAGAGAACAGGGGACCTACGAGCAGTACTTC. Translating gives CSAREQGTYEQYF.